A single sample is the source of the 2 T cell receptor beta chains below, sequenced in a study of blood T cell repertoires in COVID-19. Data came from immunoSEQ multiplex PCR; TCRdb stores just in-frame clones and leaves some out. The sample lists fewer than 250,000 clones, approximately 90% occurring once. Sequenced input: peripheral blood. These receptors all stem from a man aged 70-80 years with acute or convalescent COVID-19.

The V call is TRBV19, the J call TRBJ1-2; 7 nucleotides agree with TRBD1. Germline V gene lookup returns CDR1 LNHDA and CDR2 SQIVND (reference sequence). The CDR3 has 14 residues. V shed 3 bases and J 8 bases; nucleotides not matched to a gene: 9. The DNA of the CDR3 is TGTGCCAGTAGTATTTTTTACAGGGGATCCGGCTACACCTTC. It codes for CASSIFYRGSGYTF.

The CDR3: CASSLYETSSGELFF. As DNA, the CDR3 is TGTGCCAGCTCACTCTATGAAACTAGTTCCGGGGAGCTGTTTTTT. The chain links TRBV18 to TRBJ2-2; weak D call: TRBD2 (5 bases). Deletions cut 4 bases from V and 6 bases from J, with 15 bases between. This CDR3 comprises 15 residues. Germline CDR1 and CDR2: KGHSH and LQKENI.